Listed here are 16 T cell receptor beta chains from one sample, sequenced in a study of metastatic and nonmetastatic thyroid tumors. Patients underwent thyroid surgery, and none had received any treatment before it. Via MiXCR, TCRdb re-called the PCR reads. The sample consists of about 20,000 clones, approximately 15% of them appearing once. What was sequenced was tumor tissue. These receptors were collected from a female donor with papillary thyroid cancer or a benign thyroid nodule (not recorded which). Some clones in this sample may be carry-over from other donors' samples.

In this sample, this clone turned up once. V is TRBV11-2 and J is TRBJ2-1; D possibly corresponds to TRBD2 (5 bases). Germline values: CDR1 SGHAT, CDR2 FQNNGV. CDR3 length equals 15 residues. V was clipped by 6 bases and J by 5 bases, with 17 bases between them. CDR3 sequence: CASRFVEGSHNEQFF. DNA of the CDR3: TGTGCCAGCAGATTTGTAGAGGGATCACACAATGAGCAGTTCTTC.

This clone was seen at least ten times. V gene TRBV5-8 combines with J gene TRBJ1-1, with a weak D call TRBD1 (5 bases). V shed 3 bases and J shed 0 bases, with 15 bases lying between them. The CDR3 is 16 amino acids. Germline CDR1 is SGHTS and CDR2 is YDEGEE. Written as DNA, the CDR3 is TGTGCCAGCAGCTATAAGACGGGGACGGTGAACACTGAAGCTTTCTTT. Translated: CASSYKTGTVNTEAFF.

This clone was seen many times. The J gene is TRBJ2-2, the V gene TRBV7-9; D is perhaps TRBD1 (5 bases). This CDR3 region has 15 residues. Germline V gives CDR1 SEHNR, CDR2 FQNEAQ (reference sequence). V was clipped by 5 bases and J by 0 bases, with 10 bases between them. CDR3 in DNA: TGTGCCAGCAGCGCGACAGTCGCGAACACCGGGGAGCTGTTTTTT. Protein: CASSATVANTGELFF.

This clone is medium-sized. The CDR3 is CASSSWTGNQYTGELFF. The CDR3 DNA is TGTGCCAGCAGCAGTTGGACAGGGAACCAATATACCGGGGAGCTGTTTTTT. The rearrangement links TRBV6-2 or TRBV6-3 to TRBJ2-2; 8 bases are shared with TRBD1. The CDR3 is 17 amino acids. CDR1 and CDR2 (germline): MNHEY, SVGEGT. Trimming at V came to 6 bases and at J to 5 bases, leaving 14 bases not matched to a gene.

This clone was seen repeatedly, ten times or more. This chain uses TRBV20-1 with TRBJ2-1, with 7 bases aligning to TRBD2. The CDR3 runs 12 residues. From germline, CDR1 is DFQATT and CDR2 SNEGSKA (reference sequence). Trimming took 5 bases from V and 3 from J; bases not matched to a gene: 1. The CDR3: CSAGGGYNEQFF. The CDR3 DNA is TGCAGTGCTGGGGGGGGCTACAATGAGCAGTTCTTC.

By share of the sample, this clone is medium-sized. The chain links TRBV2 to TRBJ2-7; TRBD1 agrees at 8 bases. Germline values: CDR1 SNHLY, CDR2 FYNNEI. The CDR3 is made up of 15 amino acids. The trim removed 3 bases at V and 6 bases at J, leaving 10 bases unmatched. The CDR3 coding sequence is TGTGCCAGCAGTGATTCCGTAGGACAGGGCGCCGAGCAGTACTTC. This translates into CASSDSVGQGAEQYF.

In its sample, this clone was seen once. V and J are TRBV7-8 and TRBJ1-3; D not resolved. With 1 base removed from V and 0 bases from J, the gap between germline ends came to 10 bases. The CDR3 has 16 residues. Germline CDR1 is SGHVS and CDR2 is FQNEAQ. The CDR3, as DNA: TGTGCCAGCAGCTTAGGCGGGCCTAACTCTGGAAACACCATATATTTT. Residues: CASSLGGPNSGNTIYF.

In its sample, this clone was seen many times. The J gene is TRBJ2-2, the V gene TRBV20-1, with 11 positions matching TRBD2. Per germline, CDR1 DFQATT and CDR2 SNEGSKA (reference sequence). The CDR3 runs to 16 residues. The junction had 18 bases not matched to a gene; V was cut back by 6 bases and J by 12 bases. Here the CDR3 reads CSAPKFSGGAFIQLFF. The CDR3 nucleotides read TGCAGTGCCCCAAAATTTAGCGGGGGGGCCTTTATCCAGCTGTTTTTT.

This clone has ten or more counts. The genes are TRBV4-2 and TRBJ1-3, with D tentatively TRBD1 (5 bases). V was clipped by 0 bases and J by 7 bases, with 16 bases between them. The CDR3 has 16 residues. The germline CDR1 and CDR2 sequences are LGHNA and YNFKEQ. CDR3 residues: CASSQDLGTPGNTIYF. CDR3 nucleotide sequence: TGTGCCAGCAGCCAAGATCTTGGGACCCCGGGGAACACCATATATTTT.

Only one count was recorded for this clone. At one end the junction does not follow the germline gene, possibly because of a read error. Other DNA sequences in the sample encode the same CDR3. This chain joins TRBV7-9 and TRBJ1-2; 7 bases agree with TRBD1. CDR3 size: 14 residues. Germline lookup yields CDR1 SEHNR and CDR2 FQNEAQ (reference sequence). The CDR3 loop is CASSLSGTGEGYTF. The CDR3 DNA reads as TGTGCTAGCAGCTTGTCCGGTACAGGGGAGGGCTACACCTTC.

This clone was recorded many times. The chain couples TRBV7-3 to TRBJ2-5; 10 positions match TRBD2. The trim removed 6 bases at V and 5 bases at J, leaving 6 bases unmatched. This CDR3 spans 14 amino acids. Germline V lookup: CDR1 SGHTA, CDR2 FQGTGA. The DNA for the CDR3 is TGTGCCAGCAGTTCGGGAGCGGGGGGGGAGACCCAGTACTTC. It yields the protein CASSSGAGGETQYF.

The chain employs TRBV30 and TRBJ1-1; 7 bases fit TRBD1. The CDR3 consists of 15 residues. V lost 1 base to trimming and J lost 1 base; unmatched junction nucleotides: 6. Germline-derived CDR1 and CDR2 are GTSNPN and SVGIG (reference sequence). This chain's CDR3 is CAWSAPDRTNTEAFF. The CDR3 region has the DNA TGTGCCTGGAGTGCACCGGACAGGACGAACACTGAAGCTTTCTTT.

This clone was seen a handful of times. This may be a read error: a much more frequent sequence differs by one nucleotide. The chain uses TRBV5-5 and TRBJ2-3; D gene uncertain. The CDR3 is 12 residues long. Germline V gene data show CDR1 as SGHKS and CDR2 as YYEKEE (reference sequence). The CDR3 loop reads CASSSRSDMQYF. The CDR3 DNA follows: TGTGCCAGCAGCTCTAGGTCAGATATGCAGTATTTT.

This clone was seen repeatedly, ten times or more. The rearrangement links TRBV5-1 to TRBJ2-1, with D perhaps TRBD2 (6 bases). Trimming left V 3 bases short and J 5 bases short, with 12 bases between. From germline, CDR1 is SGHRS and CDR2 YFSETQ. The CDR3 runs to 14 residues. Written as DNA, the CDR3 is TGCGCCAGCAGCTCCCGGGACTGGGACAATGAGCAGTTCTTC. Its protein product is CASSSRDWDNEQFF.

The sample holds many counts of this clone. V and J are TRBV6-1 and TRBJ1-5; no definite D call. The CDR3 totals 14 residues. The germline gives CDR1 MNHNS, CDR2 SASEGT. The V end was cut by 6 bases, the J end by 5 bases, with 14 bases between. The CDR3, as DNA: TGTGCCAGCAGCCCTCGGGCGCTTGATCAGCCCCAGCATTTT. Translated, it gives CASSPRALDQPQHF.

This clone has a count of ten or more. The chain combines TRBV7-6 with TRBJ2-2; D possibly corresponds to TRBD2 (5 bases). The CDR3 sequence is 16 residues long. Germline CDR1 and CDR2: SGHVS and FNYEAQ. V was cut by 5 bases and J by 2 bases, with 15 bases left in between. CDR3: CASSPWTSANTGELFF. The CDR3 bases are TGTGCCAGCAGCCCCTGGACTTCCGCAAACACCGGGGAGCTGTTTTTT.